This T cell receptor (beta chain) derives from a study of T cell repertoires in cytomegalovirus infection. Study in general: TCR beta signatures that were public indicated CMV infection and matching HLA type.

Trimming pared 1 base from V and 5 bases from J, leaving 3 bases between. Germline V gives CDR1 SGHVT, CDR2 SQSDAQ. This CDR3 is 11 amino acids long. TCRdb recomputed calls from the reads with MiXCR, one row per CDR3 protein. The top ten clones hold approximately 15% of a sample with 200,000 to 300,000 distinct CDR3 sequences, 9.1% of them seen once. Ten or more counts support this clonotype. The sequence was obtained from a human donor in good health (CMV status not recorded). Some clones in this sample may be carry-over from other donors' samples. The rearrangement uses TRBV7-4 and TRBJ2-7, with unresolved D. What was sequenced was PBMCs. The CDR3 DNA is TGTGCCAGCAGCTTAGTGGACGAGCAGTACTTC. Residues: CASSLVDEQYF.